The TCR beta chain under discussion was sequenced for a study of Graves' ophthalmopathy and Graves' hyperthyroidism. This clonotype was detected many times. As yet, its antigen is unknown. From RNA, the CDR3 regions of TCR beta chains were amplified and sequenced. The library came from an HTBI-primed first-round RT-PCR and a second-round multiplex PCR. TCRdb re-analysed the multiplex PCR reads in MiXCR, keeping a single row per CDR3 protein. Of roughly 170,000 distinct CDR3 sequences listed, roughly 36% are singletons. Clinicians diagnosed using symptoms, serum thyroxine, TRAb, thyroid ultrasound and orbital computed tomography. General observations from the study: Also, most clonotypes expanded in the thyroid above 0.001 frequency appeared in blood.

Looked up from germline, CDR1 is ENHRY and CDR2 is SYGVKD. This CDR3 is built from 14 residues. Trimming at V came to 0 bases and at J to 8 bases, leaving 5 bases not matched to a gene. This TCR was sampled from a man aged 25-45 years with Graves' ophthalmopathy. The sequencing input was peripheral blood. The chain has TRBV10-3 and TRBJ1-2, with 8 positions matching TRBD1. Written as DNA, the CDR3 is TGTGCCATCAGTGAGTCGGGGACAGGACCCGGCTACACCTTC. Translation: CAISESGTGPGYTF.